The entry that follows covers one T cell receptor (beta chain) sequence. Its target is unknown. The assay was immunoSEQ multiplex PCR, and TCRdb's table has in-frame clones only and misses some. Of around 100,000 clones in the sample, more than 90% are singletons; the top ten hold 0.15%. The data stem from a study of siplizumab effects on memory and regulatory T cells. Germline V CDR1 and CDR2: SNHLY, FYNNEI. The CDR3 consists of 15 residues. V lost 3 bases and J 1 base, leaving 11 bases between the germline ends. Findings and limits, study-wide: The suppressive capacity of proliferating Tregs from siplizumab cultures remained unconfirmed. In unstimulated cells, naive T cells appeared more diverse than memory T cells and seemed major alloresponse contributors.

Specimen: CD4+ T cells sorted from blood. This chain links TRBV2 with TRBJ2-3, with D possibly TRBD2 on 5 matching bases. This receptor was identified in a human donor in good health. In nucleotides, the CDR3 is TGTGCCAGCAGTGAGGCGGGTTTGGGCACAGATACGCAGTATTTT. Translation: CASSEAGLGTDTQYF. The full variable domain, rest sourced from reference TRBV2 and TRBJ2-3, is EPEVTQTPSHQVTQMGQEVILRCVPISNHLYFYWYRQILGQKVEFLVSFYNNEISEKSEIFDDQFSVERPDGSNFTLKIRSTKLEDSAMYFCASSEAGLGTDTQYFGPGTRLTVL.